Presented here are 30 T cell receptor beta chains from one specimen sequenced in a study of response to subunit inactivated influenza vaccine. TCRdb itself ran the RT-PCR reads through MiXCR, one entry per CDR3 protein. The sample holds about 800,000 distinct CDR3 sequences, 20% to 25% seen once. Sequenced here: PBMCs from blood, sampled less than 6 days after vaccination. The source is a man in his fifties or sixties who received an inactivated influenza vaccine.

This rearrangement joins TRBV7-8 to TRBJ2-7; TRBD1 matches 8 bases. The CDR3 runs to 17 residues. Per the germline V gene, CDR1 is SGHVS and CDR2 is FQNEAQ. The V segment lost 2 bases and the J segment 3 bases; nucleotides outside the gene matches: 12. In DNA form, the CDR3 reads TGTGCCAGCAGCTTATCATCATGGTCAGGGGGCATCTACGAGCAGTACTTC. It yields the protein CASSLSSWSGGIYEQYF.

This chain connects TRBV28 to TRBJ2-7, with 9 bases matching TRBD1. V lost 8 bases and J lost 2; bases outside the gene matches: 10. The CDR3 sequence is 15 residues long. CDR1 and CDR2 from the germline V gene are MDHEN and SYDVKM. The CDR3 is CASCINNRGPYEQYF. CDR3 in DNA: TGTGCCAGCTGTATCAACAACAGGGGGCCCTACGAGCAGTACTTC.

Ten or more counts support this clonotype. The V and J genes are TRBV2 and TRBJ2-6; no reliable D call. The length of the CDR3 is 12 residues. The V end was cut by 7 bases, the J end by 0 bases, with 1 base between. Germline CDR1 reads SNHLY; CDR2 reads FYNNEI. The CDR3 sequence is CASTSGANVLTF. CDR3 bases: TGTGCCAGCACCTCTGGGGCCAACGTCCTGACTTTC.

This clonotype was seen more than once but under ten times. V is TRBV7-2 and J is TRBJ2-7, with D perhaps given as TRBD1 or TRBD2 (5 bases each). The CDR3 is made up of 12 amino acids. V was pared by 7 bases and J by 6 bases, with 13 bases between. Germline CDR1 is SGHTA and CDR2 is FQGNSA. In DNA, the CDR3 is TGTGCCAGCAACCTGTGGGGGACCGAGCAGTACTTC. Translated: CASNLWGTEQYF.

This clonotype was recorded a few times. The genes are TRBV6-6 and TRBJ1-3; D remains ambiguous. The V gene lost 10 bases and the J gene lost 8 bases, with 12 bases spanning the gap. Per the germline V gene, CDR1 is MNHNY and CDR2 is SVGAGI (reference sequence). The CDR3 runs to 11 residues. CDR3 DNA sequence: TGTGCCACCGGCCTCGAGGACACCATATATTTT. Amino acid sequence: CATGLEDTIYF.

V is TRBV3-1 and J is TRBJ2-3; D may be TRBD1 (7 bases). V was cut by 6 bases and J by 0 bases, with 13 bases left in between. The CDR3 is made up of 15 amino acids. Germline CDR1 LGHDT, CDR2 YNNKEL (reference sequence). CDR3: CASREGQLSTDTQYF. CDR3 nucleotide sequence: TGTGCCAGCAGGGAGGGACAGCTTAGCACAGATACGCAGTATTTT.

This clonotype showed up just a few times. V usage is TRBV5-1 and J usage is TRBJ1-2; no clear D. V was trimmed by 0 bases and J by 6 bases, leaving 9 bases between them. CDR1 and CDR2 from the germline V gene are SGHRS and YFSETQ. CDR3 length: 13 residues. Here the CDR3 DNA reads TGCGCCAGCAGCTTGGGGCCCGGGAATGGCTACACCTTC. Protein product: CASSLGPGNGYTF.

This clonotype was detected a few times. J is TRBJ2-1 and V is TRBV4-3, with 10 bases matching TRBD1. Germline loops: CDR1 LGHNA, CDR2 YSLEER. V shed 4 bases and J 6 bases; nucleotides not matched to a gene: 12. The CDR3 has 17 residues. The CDR3 loop reads CASSPTWDRGRANEQFF. As DNA, the CDR3 is TGCGCCAGCAGCCCGACCTGGGACAGGGGAAGGGCCAATGAGCAGTTCTTC.

The chain couples TRBV20-1 to TRBJ1-5; 9 nucleotides match TRBD1. The CDR3 runs to 14 residues. The trim removed 6 bases at V and 5 bases at J, leaving 8 bases unmatched. The germline CDR1 and CDR2 sequences are DFQATT and SNEGSKA (reference sequence). The CDR3: CSAVTGGYDQPQHF. In nucleotides, the CDR3 is TGCAGTGCAGTGACAGGGGGGTATGATCAGCCCCAGCATTTT.

The table lists this clonotype with a few counts. This sequence joins TRBV4-3 and TRBJ2-1; the match to TRBD1 covers 9 bases. Germline trimming cut 3 bases from V and 16 bases from J; bases unmatched to any gene: 10. This CDR3 spans 13 amino acids. Germline CDR1 LGHNA, CDR2 YSLEER. CDR3 DNA: TGCGCCAGCAGCCACGGAGGGACAGGGCTCATTTTCTTC. It is translated as CASSHGGTGLIFF.

The chain recombines TRBV20-1 with TRBJ2-7; weak D call: TRBD1 (6 bases). Germline assignment: CDR1 DFQATT and CDR2 SNEGSKA (reference sequence). CDR3 size: 12 residues. V was shortened by 5 bases and J by 4 bases, with 12 bases between the two germline ends. CDR3: CSASSRGYEQYF. The CDR3 nucleotides read TGCAGTGCTTCCTCTAGGGGGTACGAGCAGTACTTC.

This clonotype was counted many times. The gene calls are TRBV12-3 or TRBV12-4 and TRBJ1-2; perhaps TRBD1 as D (6 bases). Trimming took off 8 bases at V and 7 bases at J, with 11 bases between the two ends. CDR3 size: 11 residues. CDR3: CASHRVSGYTF. CDR3 bases: TGTGCCAGCCACAGGGTTTCTGGCTACACCTTC.

The chain carries TRBV9 and TRBJ2-2, with 9 bases aligning to TRBD2. This CDR3 contains 16 residues. V shed 3 bases, J shed 4 bases, and the junction held 7 bases outside the gene matches. Germline-derived CDR1 and CDR2 are SGDLS and YYNGEE. CDR3 amino acids: CASSAGTSQGTGELFF. The CDR3 DNA reads as TGTGCCAGCAGCGCAGGGACTAGCCAGGGCACCGGGGAGCTGTTTTTT.

This clonotype was detected only a few times. The chain has TRBV15 and TRBJ1-5; no firm D call. The CDR3 contains 18 residues. The germline V gene has CDR1 LNHNV and CDR2 YYDKDF (reference sequence). Trimming removed 1 base at V and 0 bases at J, with 16 bases between. Here the CDR3 DNA reads TGTGCCACCAGCAGAGCAAGTCTGGCCGAAGATAGCAATCAGCCCCAGCATTTT. Translating gives CATSRASLAEDSNQPQHF.

This clonotype was counted at least ten times. The chain has TRBV10-3 and TRBJ2-3, with TRBD1 identical over 7 bases. The germline CDR1 and CDR2 sequences are ENHRY and SYGVKD. V trimming: 3 bases; J trimming: 2 bases; junction bases outside the gene matches: 5. There are 15 residues in the CDR3. The CDR3 is CAISETGDHTDTQYF. DNA of the CDR3: TGTGCCATCAGTGAAACAGGGGACCACACAGATACGCAGTATTTT.

This clonotype has a handful of counts. V is TRBV20-1 and J is TRBJ1-1; D is unresolved. Germline values: CDR1 DFQATT, CDR2 SNEGSKA (reference sequence). This CDR3 region has 13 residues. V was trimmed by 3 bases and J by 3 bases, leaving 11 bases between them. The CDR3 region has the DNA TGCAGTGCTAGGGGATACCTGGACACTGAAGCTTTCTTT. It is translated as CSARGYLDTEAFF.

This clonotype showed up just a few times. V and J are TRBV7-2 and TRBJ2-2; D is unresolved. This CDR3 has 14 residues. Germline values: CDR1 SGHTA, CDR2 FQGNSA. V was shortened by 2 bases and J by 1 base, with 5 bases between the two germline ends. CDR3 bases: TGTGCCAGCAGCTTACCACTGAACACCGGGGAGCTGTTTTTT. Residues: CASSLPLNTGELFF.

For this clonotype: Germline is not matched at one junction end, which may reflect a read error. V and J are TRBV6-2 or TRBV6-3 and TRBJ2-1; D is undetermined. Per germline, CDR1 MNHEY and CDR2 SVGEGT. The CDR3 is 13 residues long. The CDR3 bases are TGTGCCAGCAGTGCAGACGGATACAATGAGCGGTTCTTC. Protein: CASSADGYNERFF.

This chain joins TRBV7-2 and TRBJ2-1; 12 nucleotides align to TRBD2. Germline-derived CDR1 and CDR2 are SGHTA and FQGNSA. The CDR3 length is 17 residues. Germline trimming cut 5 bases from V and 9 bases from J; bases unmatched to any gene: 14. CDR3 amino acids: CASSPIGASSGGGEQFF. The CDR3 DNA reads as TGTGCCAGCAGCCCCATCGGGGCGTCTAGCGGGGGGGGTGAGCAGTTCTTC.

A few counts support this clonotype. The gene calls are TRBV6-2 or TRBV6-3 and TRBJ2-2; weak D call: TRBD2 (6 bases). Germline CDR1 and CDR2: MNHEY and SVGEGT. The CDR3 totals 15 residues. The ends were cut back, 2 bases at V and 6 bases at J, with 13 bases in the middle. The CDR3 here is CASSYTGGDAGELFF. The CDR3 DNA reads as TGTGCCAGCAGTTACACAGGCGGGGACGCCGGGGAGCTGTTTTTT.

This clonotype was seen only a few times. The rearrangement uses TRBV5-8 and TRBJ2-1; 7 bases match TRBD1. The CDR3 is made up of 14 amino acids. Per germline, CDR1 SGHTS and CDR2 YDEGEE. V gave up 0 bases and J gave up 10 bases; unmatched junction bases: 7. This CDR3 reads CASSLGQGLGEQFF. The CDR3 region has the DNA TGTGCCAGCAGCTTGGGACAGGGCCTGGGGGAGCAGTTCTTC.

The chain joins TRBV6-4 to TRBJ2-2; 7 bases map to TRBD1. The CDR3 contains 15 residues. CDR1 and CDR2 (germline): MRHNA, SNTAGT. J was trimmed by 3 bases and V by 9 bases; bases with no gene match: 10. CDR3 in amino acids: CASAPGQSYTGELFF. The CDR3 DNA sequence: TGTGCCAGTGCACCGGGACAGAGTTACACCGGGGAGCTGTTTTTT.

The chain links TRBV24-1 to TRBJ2-2; TRBD1 matches 7 bases. Per the germline V gene, CDR1 is KGHDR and CDR2 is SFDVKD. The CDR3 spans 16 residues. V dropped 7 bases and J dropped 5; count of bases not matched to a gene: 12. CDR3 nucleotide sequence: TGTGCCACCAGCACACCCCCCGGCAGGGGGACCGGGGAGCTGTTTTTT. Its protein product is CATSTPPGRGTGELFF.

This clonotype showed up just a few times. The chain links TRBV12-3 or TRBV12-4 to TRBJ1-2; unclear D gene. This CDR3 contains 12 residues. V lost 3 bases and J lost 7, with 9 bases in between. The CDR3 protein is CASSLGIFGYTF. As DNA, the CDR3 is TGTGCCAGCAGTTTGGGGATTTTTGGCTACACCTTC.

Ten or more counts support this clonotype. The chain uses TRBV6-5 and TRBJ2-2; D remains unclear. CDR3 length equals 13 residues. Trimming pared 0 bases from V and 8 bases from J, leaving 7 bases between. Per germline, CDR1 MNHEY and CDR2 SVGAGI. In nucleotides, the CDR3 is TGTGCCAGCAGTTACTCGAATACGGGGGAGCTGTTTTTT. It is translated as CASSYSNTGELFF.

The J gene is TRBJ1-1, the V gene TRBV7-8; 10 bases line up with TRBD1. The CDR3 is 17 amino acids. Germline V gene data show CDR1 as SGHVS and CDR2 as FQNEAQ. The trim removed 5 bases at V and 3 bases at J, leaving 12 bases unmatched. CDR3 sequence reads: CASSARRLGTGDTEAFF. DNA of the CDR3: TGTGCCAGCAGCGCCCGTCGCCTCGGGACAGGGGACACTGAAGCTTTCTTT.

This clonotype has just one count. The CDR3 protein is CSAGPVNEQFF. The CDR3 DNA sequence: TGCAGTGCTGGCCCTGTCAATGAGCAGTTCTTC. The chain is built from TRBV20-1 and TRBJ2-1; no clear D. The CDR3 length is 11 residues. From germline, CDR1 is DFQATT and CDR2 SNEGSKA (reference sequence). Trimming pared 5 bases from V and 6 bases from J, leaving 8 bases between.

This clonotype was observed a handful of times. The chain has TRBV6-1 and TRBJ2-3, with D possibly TRBD1 on 5 matching bases. The CDR3 loop spans 15 amino acids. Germline V gene lookup returns CDR1 MNHNS and CDR2 SASEGT. Trimming cost V 5 bases and J 2 bases, with 14 bases left between them. The CDR3 nucleotides are TGTGCCAGCAGTCCCAGTAGACAGTTCACAGATACGCAGTATTTT. This gives the protein CASSPSRQFTDTQYF.

This clonotype was seen more than once but under ten times. This rearrangement joins TRBV20-1 to TRBJ1-1, with D uncertain. This CDR3 contains 12 residues. Germline loops: CDR1 DFQATT, CDR2 SNEGSKA (reference sequence). The germline V and J ends were trimmed by 2 bases and 5 bases, with 9 bases remaining between them. The CDR3 nucleotides read TGCAGTGCTAGACCCAGTATGACTGAAGCTTTCTTT. Translation gives CSARPSMTEAFF.

The DNA for the CDR3 is TGTGCCAGCGGCATCGGCAGTGTGGTTGGAAACACCATATATTTT. This encodes CASGIGSVVGNTIYF. The V call is TRBV6-1, the J call TRBJ1-3; D uncertain. The CDR3 covers 15 residues. CDR1 and CDR2 (germline): MNHNS, SASEGT. Trimming stripped 8 bases from V and 3 bases from J, with 17 bases between.